What follows are 6 T cell receptor beta chains derived from one specimen sequenced in a study of blood T cell repertoires in COVID-19. The assay was immunoSEQ multiplex PCR, and TCRdb's table has in-frame clones only and misses some. The table shows 100,000 to 150,000 clones, with 74% occurring only once. The specimen sequenced was peripheral blood. The receptor set was obtained from an older man with COVID-19, enrolled during active disease.

V usage is TRBV6-5 and J usage is TRBJ1-1, with 8 bases lining up with TRBD1. This CDR3 has 15 amino acids. Germline CDR1 is MNHEY and CDR2 is SVGAGI. The junction had 6 bases not matched to a gene; V was cut back by 5 bases and J by 1 base. The CDR3 here is CASSPTDRGNTEAFF. The CDR3 DNA sequence: TGTGCCAGCAGTCCCACCGACAGGGGGAACACTGAAGCTTTCTTT.

In its sample, this clone was seen once. The rearrangement uses TRBV7-2 and TRBJ2-1; D possibly corresponds to TRBD2 (6 bases). This CDR3 comprises 16 residues. Germline CDR1 SGHTA, CDR2 FQGNSA. With 5 bases removed from V and 0 bases from J, the gap between germline ends came to 14 bases. The CDR3 loop reads CASSRGTPSSYNEQFF. In DNA, the CDR3 is TGTGCCAGCAGCCGGGGGACCCCAAGCTCCTACAATGAGCAGTTCTTC. Variable domain in full (rest from reference TRBV7-2 and TRBJ2-1): GAGVSQSPSNKVTEKGKDVELRCDPISGHTALYWYRQSLGQGLEFLIYFQGNSAPDKSGLPSDRFSAERTGGSVSTLTIQRTQQEDSAVYLCASSRGTPSSYNEQFFGPGTRLTVL.

The CDR3 DNA reads as TGTGCCAGCTCACCACCGTCTCCGGGGAAAGAGACCCAGTACTTC. Translating it yields CASSPPSPGKETQYF. V usage is TRBV18 and J usage is TRBJ2-5; possibly TRBD2 for D (5 bases). Germline V lookup: CDR1 KGHSH, CDR2 LQKENI. Trimming pared 0 bases from V and 3 bases from J, leaving 11 bases between. This CDR3 comprises 15 residues.

The chain combines TRBV3-1 (or the pseudogene TRBV3-2) with TRBJ2-2; 7 bases agree with TRBD1. In germline, CDR1 is LGHDT, CDR2 YNNKEL (reference sequence). The CDR3 is 13 amino acids. V shed 2 bases, J shed 6 bases, and the junction held 0 bases outside the gene matches. CDR3 in DNA: TGTGCCAGCAGCCAACAGGGGGCCGGGGAGCTGTTTTTT. Protein sequence: CASSQQGAGELFF.

The rearrangement uses TRBV10-3 and TRBJ2-3; 9 bases agree with TRBD2. Looked up from germline, CDR1 is ENHRY and CDR2 is SYGVKD. This CDR3 contains 16 residues. With 4 bases clipped from V and 3 bases from J, the junction kept 8 bases outside the gene matches. The CDR3: CAISAVAGALTDTQYF. The CDR3 DNA follows: TGTGCCATCAGTGCAGTAGCGGGAGCTCTGACAGATACGCAGTATTTT.

This clone has only a few counts. The chain uses TRBV7-2 and TRBJ1-2; TRBD1 matches 7 bases. The CDR3 is made up of 12 amino acids. The V and J ends lost 5 bases and 7 bases, in that order; junction bases with no gene match: 4. Germline lookup yields CDR1 SGHTA and CDR2 FQGNSA. This CDR3 reads CASSKDRFGYTF. CDR3 DNA sequence: TGTGCCAGCAGCAAGGACAGGTTTGGCTACACCTTC.